These 21 T cell receptor beta chains originate from one sample sequenced in a study of post-analysis software for immune sequencing data (dated by TCRdb to between 2014 and 2017). The full study reports these points: Significantly higher frequencies in patients than in controls were found for roughly 5 TRBV segments, including TRBV5-6, TRBV5-1 and TRBV20-1.

Antigens for these TCRs are unknown. Library preparation was by PCR. Instrument used: Illumina HiSeq 2500. To reduce PCR and sequencing biases, unique molecular identifiers were incorporated into the TCR beta cDNA libraries. Starting from the raw public reads, TCRdb applied fastp trimming at Q25, assembled clones with MiXCR and retained in-frame beta chains. Every distinct CDR3 protein forms one entry, paired with its most common genes and DNA. This sample comprises roughly 200,000 distinct CDR3 sequences, approximately 29% of them detected only once. The top ten clonotypes cover 3% to 4% of the sample. Sequencing input: blood. All receptors derive from a girl younger than 18 with multiple sclerosis.

This clonotype appeared a few times. The V gene is TRBV11-2, the J gene TRBJ2-1; D may be TRBD2 (7 bases). The length of the CDR3 is 19 residues. From germline, CDR1 is SGHAT and CDR2 FQNNGV. V was shortened by 0 bases and J by 7 bases, with 25 bases between the two germline ends. CDR3 residues: CASSLDLRGRARAPNEQFF. The DNA for the CDR3 is TGTGCCAGCAGCTTAGATCTAAGGGGGAGGGCCAGAGCTCCAAATGAGCAGTTCTTC.

As to this clonotype: Its ends do not fully match the called genes, so a read error is possible. The CDR3 reads CASPPGTSGRRFPEQFF. CDR3 bases: TGTGCCAGCCCACCCGGGACTAGCGGGAGAAGGTTCCCTGAGCAGTTCTTC. This chain connects TRBV18 to TRBJ2-1; 14 positions match TRBD2. Germline V gives CDR1 KGHSH, CDR2 LQKENI. This CDR3 has 17 amino acids.

The CDR3 nucleotides are TGTGCCAGCAGCCCCACTGCCGGGTTAACGTCCTACGAGCAGTACTTC. Translation: CASSPTAGLTSYEQYF. The chain has TRBV7-9 and TRBJ2-7; the D is unclear. This CDR3 has 16 residues. Germline assignment: CDR1 SEHNR and CDR2 FQNEAQ (reference sequence). The V gene lost 5 bases and the J gene lost 1 base, with 18 bases spanning the gap.

This clonotype has more than one count but fewer than ten. The chain has TRBV10-1 and TRBJ1-5; possibly TRBD1 for D (5 bases). Between the trimmed V and J ends, which lost 0 bases and 11 bases, there was a span of 26 bases. Germline CDR1 is WNHNN and CDR2 is SYGVQD (reference sequence). The CDR3 is 18 amino acids. Here the CDR3 DNA reads TGCGCCAGCAGTGAGTCTTTCCCCTTTAAAGGGGCCGCCGGGGCCCAGCATTTT. Translation: CASSESFPFKGAAGAQHF.

As regards this clonotype: Since the CDR3 does not end with the conserved phenylalanine or tryptophan, this likely comes from a read error. The chain carries TRBV20-1 and TRBJ2-5, with 14 positions matching TRBD2. This CDR3 has 14 amino acids. CDR1 DFQATT and CDR2 SNEGSKA come from the germline V gene (reference sequence). Unmatched junction bases numbered 11, after V lost 6 bases and J lost 11 bases. The CDR3 protein is CSALTSGRDNEQYI. As DNA, the CDR3 is TGCAGTGCCCTGACTAGCGGGAGGGACAATGAGCAGTACATC.

This clonotype showed up many times. The chain links TRBV4-1 to TRBJ2-7, with D maybe TRBD1 (6 bases). CDR3 size: 15 residues. The germline V gene encodes CDR1 MGHRA and CDR2 YSYEKL. Trimming removed 6 bases from V and 0 bases from J, with 15 bases in between. The CDR3 region has the DNA TGCGCCAGCAGAAAGAGGACGGACAGCTCCTACGAGCAGTACTTC. Amino acid sequence: CASRKRTDSSYEQYF.

This clonotype showed up many times. V usage is TRBV10-3 and J usage is TRBJ2-7, with 7 bases matching TRBD1. CDR3 size: 14 residues. Germline V gene lookup returns CDR1 ENHRY and CDR2 SYGVKD. V gave up 1 base and J gave up 5 bases; unmatched junction bases: 5. As DNA, the CDR3 is TGTGCCATCAGTGAGTGGGGGACAGCGGACGAGCAGTACTTC. Translated, it gives CAISEWGTADEQYF.

V gene TRBV6-6 combines with J gene TRBJ1-4; the D gene is possibly TRBD1 (6 bases). CDR1 is MNHNY and CDR2 is SVGAGI in the germline V gene (reference sequence). The V gene lost 5 bases and the J gene lost 16 bases, with 17 bases spanning the gap. This CDR3 comprises 12 residues. In nucleotides, the CDR3 is TGTGCCAGCAGTCCCGGGACAAGTCAACGGTTTTTT. Protein: CASSPGTSQRFF.

In the case of this clonotype: Mismatch with germline at one junction end may stem from a read error. J is TRBJ1-1 and V is TRBV12-3 or TRBV12-4, with 10 nucleotides matching TRBD1. The CDR3 length is 14 residues. As DNA, the CDR3 is TGTGCCAGCAGTCGACAGGGGGCGAACACTAAAGCTTTCTTT. It encodes CASSRQGANTKAFF.

This clonotype occurred many times. The chain has TRBV21-1 and TRBJ1-4; the D segment call TRBD1 is taken from the table without a DNA check. TRBV21-1 is a known pseudogene. The CDR3 length is 14 residues. Here the CDR3 reads CASSLGRTNEKLFF. CDR3 sequence (DNA): TGTGCCAGCAGCCTGGGACGAACTAATGAAAAACTGTTTTTT.

For this clonotype: Possible read error: a much larger clone is one base away. The V and J genes are TRBV20-1 and TRBJ1-6, with no clear D. Germline values: CDR1 DFQATT, CDR2 SNEGSKA (reference sequence). The CDR3 is made up of 14 amino acids. In nucleotides, the CDR3 is TGCAGTGCTCGGGTACTGGGGTCGCATTCATCCCTCCACTTT. Protein: CSARVLGSHSSLHF.

The sample holds a few counts of this clonotype. This chain uses TRBV9 with TRBJ2-1; 12 positions match TRBD2. The germline V gene encodes CDR1 SGDLS and CDR2 YYNGEE. V lost 2 bases and J lost 3; bases outside the gene matches: 3. The CDR3 spans 16 residues. Here the CDR3 reads CASSVSSGRVYNEQFF. CDR3 nucleotide sequence: TGTGCCAGCAGCGTGTCTAGCGGGAGGGTCTACAATGAGCAGTTCTTC.

This clonotype has a handful of counts. This chain links TRBV4-1 with TRBJ2-5, with D possibly matching TRBD1 (6 bases). The CDR3 extends over 15 amino acids. Germline loops: CDR1 MGHRA, CDR2 YSYEKL. V shed 1 base and J shed 2 bases, with 11 bases lying between them. Here the CDR3 DNA reads TGCGCCAGCAGCCAAGCGGGACACCCACAAGAGACCCAGTACTTC. Translated: CASSQAGHPQETQYF.

This clonotype showed up many times. The chain carries TRBV6-6 and TRBJ2-5, with 11 bases aligning to TRBD2. The ends lost 5 bases at V and 2 bases at J; junction bases unmatched: 4. The CDR3 is made up of 15 amino acids. Germline V lookup: CDR1 MNHNY, CDR2 SVGAGI (reference sequence). The DNA for the CDR3 is TGTGCCAGCAGTCAGGGACTAGCGGAACAAGAGACCCAGTACTTC. Amino acid sequence: CASSQGLAEQETQYF.

Turning to this clonotype: With a much larger clone just one base away, this may be a read error. This chain connects TRBV5-6 to TRBJ2-7; 7 bases fit TRBD2. Germline V gene data show CDR1 as SGHDT and CDR2 as YYEEEE. The length of the CDR3 is 13 residues. In DNA form, the CDR3 reads TGTGTCAGCAGCCCGGAACTAGCGAACGAGCAGTACTTC. This gives the protein CVSSPELANEQYF.

This chain links TRBV11-2 with TRBJ2-7, with D perhaps matching TRBD1 (6 bases). The CDR3 contains 14 residues. Trimming left V 1 base short and J 1 base short, with 8 bases between. Germline CDR1 reads SGHAT; CDR2 reads FQNNGV. The CDR3 here is CASSLVQGSYEQYF. The CDR3 DNA reads as TGTGCCAGCAGCTTAGTCCAGGGGTCCTACGAGCAGTACTTC.

This clonotype was observed a handful of times. The rearrangement links TRBV15 to TRBJ2-5, with 8 bases identical to TRBD2. Germline CDR1 and CDR2: LNHNV and YYDKDF (reference sequence). This CDR3 spans 14 amino acids. J gave up 7 bases and V 1 base, and 5 bases lay outside the gene matches. The CDR3 sequence: CATSRAGGCGTQYF. CDR3 nucleotides: TGTGCCACCAGCAGAGCGGGAGGGTGCGGGACCCAGTACTTC.

The sample holds a few counts of this clonotype. The V gene is TRBV20-1, the J gene TRBJ2-7; 9 nucleotides line up with TRBD1. The CDR3 length is 14 residues. From germline, CDR1 is DFQATT and CDR2 SNEGSKA (reference sequence). Trimming cost V 6 bases and J 3 bases; bases outside gene matches: 9. The CDR3 here is CSADFGTGSYEQYF. The CDR3 nucleotides read TGCAGTGCCGATTTCGGGACAGGGAGCTACGAGCAGTACTTC.

This clonotype was recorded many times. V usage is TRBV18 and J usage is TRBJ2-1, with 10 nucleotides matching TRBD1. V was pared by 8 bases and J by 10 bases, with 11 bases of the junction left unmatched. This CDR3 region has 14 residues. The germline CDR1 and CDR2 sequences are KGHSH and LQKENI. CDR3: CASRPGQGMGEQFF. The CDR3 coding sequence is TGTGCCAGCCGACCGGGACAGGGGATGGGCGAGCAGTTCTTC.

This clonotype was counted at least ten times. This chain uses TRBV4-2 with TRBJ1-1; D gene uncertain. The CDR3 runs to 16 residues. Trimming took off 0 bases at V and 1 base at J, with 12 bases between the two ends. Germline V CDR1 and CDR2: LGHNA, YNFKEQ. The DNA for the CDR3 is TGTGCCAGCAGCCAAGAGGGTGGCAGGCGGAACACTGAAGCTTTCTTT. Its translation is CASSQEGGRRNTEAFF.

This clonotype was seen more than once but under ten times. V gene TRBV5-1 combines with J gene TRBJ2-7; D is perhaps TRBD1 or TRBD2 (5 bases each). The germline gives CDR1 SGHRS, CDR2 YFSETQ. Trimming took off 0 bases at V and 6 bases at J, with 13 bases between the two ends. The CDR3 totals 14 residues. CDR3 coding DNA: TGCGCCAGCAGCTTGGTGATTGCAGGGACCGAGCAGTACTTC. The encoded protein is CASSLVIAGTEQYF.